These T cell receptor beta chains were read from a single sample in a study of tumor and adjacent non-tumor tissue in lung cancer. MiXCR, run by TCRdb on the multiplex PCR reads, gives a single entry per CDR3 protein. The sample consists of about 67,000 distinct CDR3 sequences, around 82% of them appearing once. Input material: distant non-tumor lung tissue. These receptors came from a man between 60 and 70 years old with non-small cell lung cancer. Each CDR3 is given with its conserved first and last residue. The order of the fields is J gene, V gene, clone size, D gene, CDR3 DNA, CDR3 protein. A D gene is named only where the DNA matches it firmly. Not all rows give a size; the values are once, few, many and, for expanded clones, a class.

J gene: TRBJ2-7
V gene: TRBV12-3/TRBV12-4
clone size: -
D gene: -
CDR3 DNA: TGTGCCAGTAGTTTTCTTGAGAGCCCCTACGAGCAGTACTTC
CDR3 protein: CASSFLESPYEQYF

J gene: TRBJ1-1
V gene: TRBV11-2
clone size: -
D gene: -
CDR3 DNA: TGTCCCAGCAGCCTAGACGCGAGAGACCCTGAAGCTTTCTTT
CDR3 protein: CPSSLDARDPEAFF

J gene: TRBJ1-2
V gene: TRBV29-1
clone size: -
D gene: -
CDR3 DNA: TGCAGTGTTGGGAGGGGGAGTAGAGACTATGTCTACACCTTC
CDR3 protein: CSVGRGSRDYVYTF

J gene: TRBJ1-2
V gene: TRBV7-9
clone size: -
D gene: -
CDR3 DNA: TGTGCCAGGAGCTTAGGGACGCCGCCCCTTGGCTACACCTTC
CDR3 protein: CARSLGTPPLGYTF

J gene: TRBJ2-4
V gene: TRBV6-6
clone size: -
D gene: -
CDR3 DNA: TGTGCCACCAGCCCCGAACCCAAGAACATTCAGTACTTC
CDR3 protein: CATSPEPKNIQYF

J gene: TRBJ2-3
V gene: TRBV29-1
clone size: medium-sized
D gene: TRBD2
CDR3 DNA: TGCAGCGTTGTTGCGGGAGCGGGTAGCACAGATACGCAGTATTTT
CDR3 protein: CSVVAGAGSTDTQYF

J gene: TRBJ2-7
V gene: TRBV28
clone size: -
D gene: -
CDR3 DNA: TGTGCCACCGGATTCGCTAGCGACTACGACCACTACTTC
CDR3 protein: CATGFASDYDHYF

J gene: TRBJ2-7
V gene: TRBV7-9
clone size: few
D gene: TRBD2
CDR3 DNA: TGTGCCAGCGGGGGGACTAGCCGGTCTGAGCAGTACTTC
CDR3 protein: CASGGTSRSEQYF

J gene: TRBJ2-1
V gene: TRBV5-6
clone size: many
D gene: TRBD1
CDR3 DNA: TGTGCCAGCCGAGGGGACAGGAACTACAATGAGCAGTTCTTC
CDR3 protein: CASRGDRNYNEQFF

J gene: TRBJ2-1
V gene: TRBV11-2
clone size: -
D gene: -
CDR3 DNA: TGTGCCAGCAGCTTAGGGAATCAACCGAGCTCCTACAATGAGCAGTTCTTC
CDR3 protein: CASSLGNQPSSYNEQFF

J gene: TRBJ2-7
V gene: TRBV7-8
clone size: -
D gene: -
CDR3 DNA: TGTGCCATTAGCTTGGGAGTAGCAGTCGACGAGCAGTACTTC
CDR3 protein: CAISLGVAVDEQYF

J gene: TRBJ2-2
V gene: TRBV5-4
clone size: many
D gene: -
CDR3 DNA: TGTGCCAGCAGCCTCCGACCAAACACCGGGGAGCTGTTTTTT
CDR3 protein: CASSLRPNTGELFF

J gene: TRBJ2-6
V gene: TRBV12-3/TRBV12-4
clone size: -
D gene: -
CDR3 DNA: TGTGCCAGCAGTGTCAGGACGACCACTCGGGCCAACGTCCTGACTTTC
CDR3 protein: CASSVRTTTRANVLTF

J gene: TRBJ2-1
V gene: TRBV6-1
clone size: once
D gene: TRBD2
CDR3 DNA: TGTGCCAACAGTGGTGAAGCGGGAGGGCCGGGAAATGACCAGTTCTTC
CDR3 protein: CANSGEAGGPGNDQFF

J gene: TRBJ2-4
V gene: TRBV30
clone size: -
D gene: TRBD2
CDR3 DNA: TGTGCCTGGGCGCGCCGCGGGGGAACCAAAAACATTCAGTACTTC
CDR3 protein: CAWARRGGTKNIQYF

J gene: TRBJ1-1
V gene: TRBV20-1
clone size: -
D gene: -
CDR3 DNA: TGCAGTGCTAGACCCTACAATAGGGGGACTGAAGCTCTCTTT
CDR3 protein: CSARPYNRGTEALF

J gene: TRBJ2-3
V gene: TRBV19
clone size: -
D gene: -
CDR3 DNA: TGTGTTAGTAAAGGGTACAGCGACGGAAACACAGATACGCAGTATTTT
CDR3 protein: CVSKGYSDGNTDTQYF

J gene: TRBJ1-1
V gene: TRBV2
clone size: -
D gene: -
CDR3 DNA: TGTGCCAGCAGCGAGGGTAACACTGAAACTCTCTTT
CDR3 protein: CASSEGNTETLF

J gene: TRBJ2-3
V gene: TRBV20-1
clone size: once
D gene: -
CDR3 DNA: TGCAGTGCCCTACGCAGTTCTAGCACAGATACCCAGTATTTT
CDR3 protein: CSALRSSSTDTQYF

J gene: TRBJ2-7
V gene: TRBV7-2
clone size: few
D gene: -
CDR3 DNA: TGTACCAGCAGCTTGAGGGGTGGGTACGAGCAGTACTTC
CDR3 protein: CTSSLRGGYEQYF

J gene: TRBJ1-1
V gene: TRBV6-1
clone size: -
D gene: -
CDR3 DNA: TGTGCCAGCAGTGCAGAAGGCGAGGCCACTGAATCTTTCTTT
CDR3 protein: CASSAEGEATESFF

J gene: TRBJ2-7
V gene: TRBV4-1
clone size: -
D gene: TRBD2
CDR3 DNA: TGCGCCAGCAGCCAGCATTGGGTTGGCGGGAGGGGATACGAGCATTACTTT
CDR3 protein: CASSQHWVGGRGYEHYF

J gene: TRBJ2-7
V gene: TRBV6-5
clone size: -
D gene: -
CDR3 DNA: TGTGCCAGCAGTTACGGGCGATACCACGAGCAGTACTTC
CDR3 protein: CASSYGRYHEQYF

J gene: TRBJ2-5
V gene: TRBV6-5
clone size: once
D gene: -
CDR3 DNA: TGTGCGAGCAGAGACACGGTAACCCAGTACTTC
CDR3 protein: CASRDTVTQYF

J gene: TRBJ2-5
V gene: TRBV6-5
clone size: -
D gene: -
CDR3 DNA: TGTGCCAGCAGAGGCACCTTGACCCAGTGCTTC
CDR3 protein: CASRGTLTQCF

J gene: TRBJ2-3
V gene: TRBV6-5
clone size: few
D gene: -
CDR3 DNA: TGTGTCAGCAATCCACTGGGCATTGGGGATACACAGTATTTT
CDR3 protein: CVSNPLGIGDTQYF

J gene: TRBJ1-4
V gene: TRBV6-2/TRBV6-3
clone size: -
D gene: -
CDR3 DNA: TGTGCTAGCAGTTACTACGTTGGACCCCAAGAAAAACTGTTATTT
CDR3 protein: CASSYYVGPQEKLLF

J gene: TRBJ2-5
V gene: TRBV6-1
clone size: -
D gene: TRBD2
CDR3 DNA: TGTGCCAGCAGTGCTCCCGGACTAGCGGAAAAGCAGTACTTC
CDR3 protein: CASSAPGLAEKQYF

J gene: TRBJ2-7
V gene: TRBV4-2
clone size: -
D gene: TRBD1
CDR3 DNA: TGTGCCAGCAGCCAAGCTCCGGGACAGGGACACGAGCAGTACTTC
CDR3 protein: CASSQAPGQGHEQYF